Listed below are T cell receptor beta chains from one sample, sequenced in a study of PD-L1 blockade in urothelial cancer. The repertoire was sequenced with immunoSEQ multiplex PCR; TCRdb's copy has only in-frame clones and lacks some. The sample records more than 30,000 clones, roughly nine tenths being singletons. Sample: PBMCs, taken around atezolizumab (anti-PD-L1) treatment. The receptors derive from a man older than 75 with urothelial cancer. The CDR3 runs from the conserved cysteine through the conserved F or W. A D gene is named only where the DNA matches it firmly. Clone size is shown for a subset of rows, as once, few, many or a class of expanded clone.

TRBJ2-3 14 TRBV19 NA TRBD1 CASSNRGRADTQYF TGTGCCAGTAGTAACAGGGGGCGTGCAGATACGCAGTATTTT
TRBJ2-7 12 TRBV30 NA NA CAWSQINYEQYF TGTGCCTGGAGTCAAATCAACTACGAGCAGTACTTC
TRBJ2-1 15 TRBV4-3 NA NA CASSDPVRSYNEQFF TGCGCCAGCAGCGATCCGGTGCGCTCCTACAATGAGCAGTTCTTC
TRBJ2-7 13 TRBV29-1 NA TRBD1 CSVGDRGNYEQYF TGCAGCGTTGGGGACAGGGGAAACTACGAGCAGTACTTC
TRBJ1-5 14 TRBV28 NA TRBD1 CASRGTGGYQPQHF TGTGCCAGCAGGGGTACAGGGGGGTATCAGCCCCAGCATTTT
TRBJ1-2 15 TRBV6-5 few TRBD1 CASSIRGQGVNGYTF TGTGCCAGCAGTATCCGAGGACAGGGGGTTAATGGCTACACCTTC
TRBJ2-1 14 TRBV28 NA NA CASSYGNSYNEQFF TGTGCCAGCAGTTACGGGAATTCCTACAATGAGCAGTTCTTC
TRBJ1-2 12 TRBV5-1 NA NA CASSPTEYGYTF TGCGCCAGCAGCCCGACTGAGTATGGCTACACCTTC
TRBJ2-1 14 TRBV7-2 NA TRBD1 CASSFRDRDNEQFF TGTGCCAGCAGCTTCCGGGACAGGGACAATGAGCAGTTCTTC
TRBJ1-1 13 TRBV6-6 few NA CASRQLSETEAFF TGTGCCAGCAGACAGTTATCCGAAACTGAAGCTTTCTTT
TRBJ2-3 14 TRBV7-9 NA TRBD2 CASRSRESLDTQYF TGTGCCAGCAGGTCGCGGGAGTCATTGGATACGCAGTATTTT
TRBJ2-7 16 TRBV7-2 NA TRBD1 CASSLGPGTGGGEQYF TGTGCCAGCAGCTTAGGGCCCGGGACAGGGGGCGGAGAGCAGTACTTC
TRBJ1-2 14 TRBV7-2 NA NA CASSLGGSPYGYTF TGTGCCAGCAGCTTAGGGGGCAGTCCCTATGGCTACACCTTC
TRBJ1-1 16 TRBV30 once NA CAWSVLLGQGGTEAFF TGTGCCTGGAGTGTACTCTTGGGGCAGGGAGGGACTGAAGCTTTCTTT
TRBJ2-1 15 TRBV5-1 NA TRBD2 CASSHGRVGGNEQFF TGCGCCAGCAGCCACGGACGGGTCGGGGGGAATGAGCAGTTCTTC
TRBJ1-4 16 TRBV27 NA NA CASGGQRGGSGEKLFF TGTGCCAGCGGGGGTCAAAGGGGGGGCAGTGGTGAAAAACTGTTTTTT
TRBJ2-3 14 TRBV7-9 NA NA CASSLAGAPSTQYF TGTGCCAGCAGCTTAGCGGGGGCCCCCAGTACGCAGTATTTT
TRBJ2-1 17 TRBV9 NA TRBD2 CASSVGPGTSGSNEQFF TGTGCCAGCAGCGTAGGACCCGGGACTAGCGGGAGTAATGAGCAGTTCTTC
TRBJ1-5 16 TRBV30 NA NA CAWSVEQRGRNQPQHF TGTGCCTGGAGTGTAGAGCAGCGGGGACGCAATCAGCCCCAGCATTTT
TRBJ2-2 17 TRBV10-2 NA TRBD2 CASSEHRLAGNTGELFF TGCGCCAGCAGTGAGCATCGGCTAGCGGGGAACACCGGGGAGCTGTTTTTT
TRBJ2-3 14 TRBV10-3 NA TRBD2 CAISRAGGTDTQYF TGTGCCATCAGTAGAGCGGGGGGCACAGATACGCAGTATTTT
TRBJ1-1 13 TRBV28 NA TRBD1 CASSSTGDAEAFF TGTGCCAGCAGTTCAACAGGGGACGCTGAAGCTTTCTTT
TRBJ2-2 18 TRBV23-1 NA TRBD2 CASSHSSGRAGNSGELFF TGCGCCAGCAGTCATTCTAGCGGGAGGGCCGGTAACAGCGGGGAGCTGTTTTTT
TRBJ1-1 13 TRBV6-4 NA NA CASSRGGNTEAFF TGTGCCAGCAGTCGGGGGGGGAACACTGAAGCTTTCTTT
TRBJ2-7 12 TRBV6-1 NA NA CASSSTAYEQYF TGTGCCAGCAGTTCGACAGCCTACGAGCAGTACTTC
TRBJ1-2 14 TRBV5-1 NA NA CASSLGGQSYGYTF TGCGCCAGCAGCTTGGGGGGGCAGAGCTATGGCTACACCTTC
TRBJ2-1 14 TRBV30 NA TRBD2 CAWKGLAGENEQFF TGTGCCTGGAAGGGATTAGCGGGAGAGAATGAGCAGTTCTTC
TRBJ2-1 18 TRBV10-2 NA TRBD2 CASTSSGRAYLSYNEQFF TGCGCCAGCACCTCTAGCGGGAGGGCGTACCTCTCCTACAATGAGCAGTTCTTC
TRBJ2-3 14 TRBV5-1 NA NA CASSSSSGTDTQYF TGCGCCAGCAGCTCCTCTAGCGGCACAGATACGCAGTATTTT
TRBJ1-2 14 TRBV7-9 NA NA CASSTGSSNYGYTF TGTGCCAGCAGCACTGGTAGCTCTAACTATGGCTACACCTTC
TRBJ2-5 11 TRBV5-1 NA NA CASSFKETQYF TGCGCCAGCAGCTTTAAAGAGACCCAGTACTTC
TRBJ2-1 17 TRBV5-4 NA NA CASSLAWGGGNHNEQFF TGTGCCAGCAGCTTGGCGTGGGGGGGCGGGAACCACAATGAGCAGTTCTTC
TRBJ1-4 14 TRBV7-9 once NA CASSPYATNEKLFF TGTGCCAGCAGCCCCTATGCAACTAATGAAAAACTGTTTTTT
TRBJ1-1 18 TRBV7-6 NA TRBD1 CASSRQIPGQGVNTEAFF TGTGCCAGCAGCCGACAGATCCCGGGACAGGGTGTGAACACTGAAGCTTTCTTT
TRBJ2-1 15 TRBV14 NA TRBD2 CASSQVGTSANEQFF TGTGCCAGCAGCCAAGTAGGGACTAGCGCCAATGAGCAGTTCTTC
TRBJ1-3 14 TRBV2 NA NA CASSAESSGNTIYF TGTGCCAGCAGTGCGGAGAGCTCTGGAAACACCATATATTTT
TRBJ2-3 14 TRBV12-5 NA NA CASGLVGGADTQYF TGTGCTAGTGGCCTTGTAGGGGGTGCAGATACGCAGTATTTT
TRBJ2-1 15 TRBV28 NA NA CASRPGGTPYNEQFF TGTGCCAGCAGACCCGGAGGGACTCCCTACAATGAGCAGTTCTTC
TRBJ2-3 15 TRBV11-3 NA TRBD2 CASSFSGGPTDTQYF TGTGCCAGCAGCTTTTCGGGGGGGCCCACAGATACGCAGTATTTT
TRBJ1-2 16 TRBV19 NA NA CASRGVAASLNYGYTF TGTGCCAGTAGGGGGGTAGCGGCCTCCTTAAACTATGGCTACACCTTC
TRBJ2-7 13 TRBV14 NA NA CASSLTTSGQQYF TGTGCCAGCAGCCTCACTACCTCAGGGCAACAGTACTTC
TRBJ2-3 15 TRBV7-9 NA NA CASSTGTTSTDTQYF TGTGCCAGCAGTACCGGGACAACGAGCACAGATACGCAGTATTTT